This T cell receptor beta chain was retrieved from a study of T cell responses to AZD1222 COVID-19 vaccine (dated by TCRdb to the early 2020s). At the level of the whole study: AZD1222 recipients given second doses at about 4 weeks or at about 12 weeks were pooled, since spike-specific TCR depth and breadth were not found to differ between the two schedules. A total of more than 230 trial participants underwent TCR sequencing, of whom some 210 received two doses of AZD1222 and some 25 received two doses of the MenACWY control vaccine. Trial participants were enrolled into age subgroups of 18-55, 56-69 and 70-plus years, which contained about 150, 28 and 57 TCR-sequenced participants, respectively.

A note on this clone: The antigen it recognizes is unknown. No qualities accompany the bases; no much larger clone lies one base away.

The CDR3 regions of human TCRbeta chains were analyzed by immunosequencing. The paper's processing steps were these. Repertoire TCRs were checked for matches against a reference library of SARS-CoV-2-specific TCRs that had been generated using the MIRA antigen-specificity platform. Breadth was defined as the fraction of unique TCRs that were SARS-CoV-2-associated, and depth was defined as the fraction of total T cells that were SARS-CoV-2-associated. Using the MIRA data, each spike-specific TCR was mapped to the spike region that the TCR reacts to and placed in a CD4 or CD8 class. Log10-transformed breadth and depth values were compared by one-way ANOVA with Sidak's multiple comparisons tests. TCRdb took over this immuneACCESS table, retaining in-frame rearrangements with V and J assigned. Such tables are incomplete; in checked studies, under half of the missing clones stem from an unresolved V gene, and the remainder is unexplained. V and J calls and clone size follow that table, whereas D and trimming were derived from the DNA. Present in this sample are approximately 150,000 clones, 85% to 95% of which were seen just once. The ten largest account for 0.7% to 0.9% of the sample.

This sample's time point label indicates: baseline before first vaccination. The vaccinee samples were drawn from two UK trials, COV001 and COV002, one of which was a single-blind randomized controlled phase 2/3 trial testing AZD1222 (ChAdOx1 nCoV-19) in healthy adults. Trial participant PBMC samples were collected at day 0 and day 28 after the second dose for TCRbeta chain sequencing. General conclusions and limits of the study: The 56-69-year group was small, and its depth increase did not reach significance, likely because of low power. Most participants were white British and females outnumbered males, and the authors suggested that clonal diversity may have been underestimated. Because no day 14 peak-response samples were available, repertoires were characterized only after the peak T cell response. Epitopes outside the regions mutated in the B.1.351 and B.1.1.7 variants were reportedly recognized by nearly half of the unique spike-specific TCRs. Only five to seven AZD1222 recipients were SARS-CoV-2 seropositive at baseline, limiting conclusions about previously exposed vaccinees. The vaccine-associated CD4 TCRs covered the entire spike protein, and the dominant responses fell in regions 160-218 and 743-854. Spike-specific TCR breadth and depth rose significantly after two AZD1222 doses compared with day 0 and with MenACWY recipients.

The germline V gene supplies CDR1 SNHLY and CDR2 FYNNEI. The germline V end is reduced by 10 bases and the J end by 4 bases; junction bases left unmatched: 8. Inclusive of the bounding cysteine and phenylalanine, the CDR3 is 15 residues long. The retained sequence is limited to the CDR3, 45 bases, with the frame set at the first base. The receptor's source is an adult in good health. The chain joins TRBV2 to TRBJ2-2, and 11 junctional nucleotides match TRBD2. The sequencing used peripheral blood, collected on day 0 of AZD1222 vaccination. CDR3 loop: CATLAGGRRTGELFF. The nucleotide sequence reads TGTGCCACCCTAGCGGGGGGTCGACGCACCGGGGAGCTGTTTTTT.